This T cell receptor (beta chain) was retrieved from a study of shared clonotypes between healthy human individuals. Study-level findings and limits: Sampling covered blood only; tissue repertoires likely differ. Genetic and exposure-history diversity was limited by the small donor number.

The method was immunoSEQ multiplex PCR; TCRdb's version includes in-frame clones alone and lacks a portion of them. Altogether 2.3 million or so clones are present, over 85% being singletons, with the ten largest covering 0.39%. Comments on this clone: What it binds is not known.

This CDR3 contains 16 residues. CDR1 is SGHTA, CDR2 FQGTGA, per germline. V gave up 6 bases and J gave up 3 bases, with 17 bases separating them. The chain couples TRBV7-3 to TRBJ2-2; D tentatively reads TRBD1 or TRBD2 (5 bases each). The source of this sequence is a man younger than 35 in good health. Some clones in this sample may be carry-over from other donors' samples. Specimen: naive CD4+ T cells from PBMCs. Noted subset: CD45RA+ positively selected. The chain's CDR3 is CASRRFEGSDTGELFF. The CDR3 bases are TGTGCCAGCAGGAGATTCGAGGGGAGTGACACCGGGGAGCTGTTTTTT. Complete variable domain (other parts from reference TRBV7-3 and TRBJ2-2): GAGVSQTPSNKVTEKGKYVELRCDPISGHTALYWYRQSLGQGPEFLIYFQGTGAADDSGLPNDRFFAVRPEGSVSTLKIQRTERGDSAVYLCASRRFEGSDTGELFFGEGSRLTVL.